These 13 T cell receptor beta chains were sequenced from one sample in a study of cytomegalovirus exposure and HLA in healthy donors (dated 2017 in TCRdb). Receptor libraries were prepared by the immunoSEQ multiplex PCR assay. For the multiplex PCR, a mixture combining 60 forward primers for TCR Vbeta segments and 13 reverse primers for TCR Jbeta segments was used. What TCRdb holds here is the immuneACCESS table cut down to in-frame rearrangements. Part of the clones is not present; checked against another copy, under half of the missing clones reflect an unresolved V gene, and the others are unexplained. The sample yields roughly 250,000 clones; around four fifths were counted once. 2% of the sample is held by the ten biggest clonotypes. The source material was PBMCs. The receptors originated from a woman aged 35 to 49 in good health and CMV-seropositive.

The CDR3 region is CAWSLQYTGELFF. The CDR3 nucleotides read TGTGCCTGGAGTCTACAGTACACCGGGGAGCTGTTTTTT. The gene calls are TRBV30 and TRBJ2-2; D ambiguous. This CDR3 has 13 residues. Per germline, CDR1 GTSNPN and CDR2 SVGIG (reference sequence). V was trimmed by 2 bases and J by 3 bases, leaving 7 bases between them. The whole variable domain, remainder taken from reference TRBV30 and TRBJ2-2, is SQTIHQWPATLVQPVGSPLSLECTVEGTSNPNLYWYRQAAGRGLQLLFYSVGIGQISSEVPQNLSASRPQDRQFILSSKKLLLSDSGFYLCAWSLQYTGELFFGEGSRLTVL.

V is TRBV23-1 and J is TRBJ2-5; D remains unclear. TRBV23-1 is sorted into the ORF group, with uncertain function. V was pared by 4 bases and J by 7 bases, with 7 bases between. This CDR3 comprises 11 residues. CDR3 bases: TGCGCCAGCAGTCCACGGTGGACCCAGTACTTC. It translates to CASSPRWTQYF.

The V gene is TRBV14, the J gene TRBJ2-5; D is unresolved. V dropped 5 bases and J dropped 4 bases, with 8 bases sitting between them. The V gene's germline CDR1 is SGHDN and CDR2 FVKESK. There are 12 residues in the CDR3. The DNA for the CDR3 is TGTGCCAGCAGCAACAGCCCAGAGACCCAGTACTTC. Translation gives CASSNSPETQYF.

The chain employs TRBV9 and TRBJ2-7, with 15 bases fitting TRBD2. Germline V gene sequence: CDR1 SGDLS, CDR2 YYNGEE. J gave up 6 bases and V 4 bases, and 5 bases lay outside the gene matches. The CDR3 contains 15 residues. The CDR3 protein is CASSLGLAGGGEQYF. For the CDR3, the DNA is TGTGCCAGCAGCCTAGGACTAGCGGGAGGGGGCGAGCAGTACTTC.

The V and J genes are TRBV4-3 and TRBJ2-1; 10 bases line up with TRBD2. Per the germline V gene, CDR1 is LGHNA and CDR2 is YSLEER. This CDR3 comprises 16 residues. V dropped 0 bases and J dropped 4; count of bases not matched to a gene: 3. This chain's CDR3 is CASSQEASGSYNEQFF. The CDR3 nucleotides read TGCGCCAGCAGCCAAGAGGCTAGCGGGAGTTACAATGAGCAGTTCTTC.

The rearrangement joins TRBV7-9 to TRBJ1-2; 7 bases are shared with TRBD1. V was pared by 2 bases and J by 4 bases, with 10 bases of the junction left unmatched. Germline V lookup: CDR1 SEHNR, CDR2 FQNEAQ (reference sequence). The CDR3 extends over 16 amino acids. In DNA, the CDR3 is TGTGCCAGCAGCTTACCCGGGACAGCTGGGGGCTATGGCTACACCTTC. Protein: CASSLPGTAGGYGYTF.

The chain's CDR3 is CASSSSKDRGQETQYF. Written as DNA, the CDR3 is TGTGCCAGCAGCTCCTCTAAGGACAGGGGTCAAGAGACCCAGTACTTC. The chain carries TRBV5-4 and TRBJ2-5; 9 nucleotides agree with TRBD1. This CDR3 has 16 residues. V lost 3 bases to trimming and J lost 2 bases; unmatched junction nucleotides: 8. Germline V gene lookup returns CDR1 SGHNT and CDR2 YYREEE (reference sequence). Full variable domain (missing parts from reference TRBV5-4 and TRBJ2-5): ETGVTQSPTHLIKTRGQQVTLRCSSQSGHNTVSWYQQALGQGPQFIFQYYREEENGRGNFPPRFSGLQFPNYSSELNVNALELDDSALYLCASSSSKDRGQETQYFGPGTRLLVL.

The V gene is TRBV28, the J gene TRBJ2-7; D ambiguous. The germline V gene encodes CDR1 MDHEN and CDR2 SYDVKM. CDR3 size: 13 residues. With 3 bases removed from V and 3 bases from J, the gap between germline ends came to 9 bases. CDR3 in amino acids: CASSLVNGYEQYF. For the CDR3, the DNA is TGTGCCAGCAGTTTGGTGAACGGCTACGAGCAGTACTTC.

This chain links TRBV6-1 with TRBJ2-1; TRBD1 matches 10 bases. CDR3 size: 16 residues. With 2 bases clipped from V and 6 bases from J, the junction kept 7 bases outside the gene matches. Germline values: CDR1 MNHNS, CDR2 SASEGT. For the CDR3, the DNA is TGTGCCAGCAGTGAAATAGGGACAGGGGAAGGCAATGAGCAGTTCTTC. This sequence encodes CASSEIGTGEGNEQFF.

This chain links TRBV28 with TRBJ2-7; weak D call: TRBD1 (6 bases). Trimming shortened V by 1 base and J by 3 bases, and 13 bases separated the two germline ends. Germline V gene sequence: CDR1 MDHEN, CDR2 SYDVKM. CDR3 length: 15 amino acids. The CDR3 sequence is CASSLLNPGHYEQYF. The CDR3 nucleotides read TGTGCCAGCAGTTTATTGAACCCGGGACACTACGAGCAGTACTTC.

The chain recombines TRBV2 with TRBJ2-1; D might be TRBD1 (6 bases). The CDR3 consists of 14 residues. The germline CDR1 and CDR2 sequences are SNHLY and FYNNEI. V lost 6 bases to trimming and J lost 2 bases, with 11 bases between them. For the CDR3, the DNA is TGTGCCAGCAGACAGGGAAGCACCTACAATGAGCAGTTCTTC. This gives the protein CASRQGSTYNEQFF. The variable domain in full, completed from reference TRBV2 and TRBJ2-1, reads EPEVTQTPSHQVTQMGQEVILRCVPISNHLYFYWYRQILGQKVEFLVSFYNNEISEKSEIFDDQFSVERPDGSNFTLKIRSTKLEDSAMYFCASRQGSTYNEQFFGPGTRLTVL.

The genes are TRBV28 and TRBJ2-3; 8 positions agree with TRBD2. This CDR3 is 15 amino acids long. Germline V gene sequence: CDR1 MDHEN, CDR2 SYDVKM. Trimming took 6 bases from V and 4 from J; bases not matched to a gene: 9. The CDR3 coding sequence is TGTGCCAGCAGGGTGGCGGGGGGAGGGGCAGATACGCAGTATTTT. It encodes CASRVAGGGADTQYF.

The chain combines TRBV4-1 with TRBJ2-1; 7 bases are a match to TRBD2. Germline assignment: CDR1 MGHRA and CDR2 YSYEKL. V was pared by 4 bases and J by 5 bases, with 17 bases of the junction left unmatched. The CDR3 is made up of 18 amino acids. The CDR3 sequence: CASSLLIFLAGVDNEQFF. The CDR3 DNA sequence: TGCGCCAGCAGCCTACTTATTTTCCTGGCGGGAGTGGACAATGAGCAGTTCTTC.